This T cell receptor beta chain was sequenced during a study of T cell responses to AZD1222 COVID-19 vaccine. As for the study in general: Pooling covered second doses at about 4 or about 12 weeks.

The ends lost 5 bases at V and 2 bases at J; junction bases unmatched: 6. The CDR3 is 14 amino acids. Germline assignment: CDR1 LNHDA and CDR2 SQIVND (reference sequence). Produced via immunoSEQ multiplex PCR; TCRdb's table is partial and in-frame only. The top ten hold about 9% of the sample, which has 140,000 to 150,000 clones, 85% to 95% seen once. With regard to this clone: Its antigen is as yet unknown.

Study-level points and caveats: There were mostly white British donors and more females than males, and clonal diversity was possibly underestimated. None of the repertoires were sampled until the peak T cell response had passed.

The sequences come from peripheral blood, collected on day 0 of AZD1222 vaccination. This chain joins TRBV19 and TRBJ2-7, with 7 nucleotides matching TRBD2. The source of this sequence is an adult in good health. The CDR3 sequence is CASSSKRGAYEQYF. CDR3 in DNA: TGTGCCAGTAGTTCAAAGCGGGGCGCCTACGAGCAGTACTTC.